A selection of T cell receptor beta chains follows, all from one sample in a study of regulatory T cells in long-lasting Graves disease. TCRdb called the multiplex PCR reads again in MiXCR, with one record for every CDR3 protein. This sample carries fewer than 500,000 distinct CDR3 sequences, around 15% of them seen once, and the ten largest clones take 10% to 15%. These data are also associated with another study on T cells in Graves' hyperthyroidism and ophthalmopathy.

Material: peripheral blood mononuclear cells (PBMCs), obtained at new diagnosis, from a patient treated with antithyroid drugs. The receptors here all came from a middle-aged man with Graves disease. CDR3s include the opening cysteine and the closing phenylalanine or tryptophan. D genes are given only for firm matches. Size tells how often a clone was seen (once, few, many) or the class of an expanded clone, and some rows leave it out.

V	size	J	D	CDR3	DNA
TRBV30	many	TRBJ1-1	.	CAWRGPGKTEAFF	TGTGCCTGGCGGGGACCAGGAAAGACTGAAGCTTTCTTT
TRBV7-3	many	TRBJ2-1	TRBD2	CASRIAGGSFNEQFF	TGTGCCAGCCGCATAGCGGGAGGTAGTTTCAATGAGCAGTTCTTC
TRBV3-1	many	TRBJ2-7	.	CASSQWPEQYF	TGTGCCAGCAGCCAATGGCCCGAGCAGTACTTC
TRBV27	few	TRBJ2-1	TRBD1	CASSFEGQGGIDEQFF	TGTGCCAGCAGTTTCGAAGGACAGGGGGGTATTGATGAGCAGTTCTTC
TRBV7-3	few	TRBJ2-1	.	CASSSTVLSSYNEQFF	TGTGCCAGCAGCTCGACCGTGCTAAGCTCCTACAATGAGCAGTTCTTC
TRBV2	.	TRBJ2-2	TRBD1	CASNLQGVTGELFF	TGTGCCAGCAACCTACAGGGGGTCACCGGGGAGCTGTTTTTT
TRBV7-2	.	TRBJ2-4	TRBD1	CASSPTPGTGNIQYF	TGTGCCAGCAGCCCAACCCCCGGGACAGGGAACATTCAGTACTTC
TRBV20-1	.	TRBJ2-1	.	CSAESLGGHGEQFF	TGCAGTGCCGAAAGCCTGGGGGGGCACGGTGAGCAGTTCTTC
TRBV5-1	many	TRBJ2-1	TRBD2	CASSARTSGGSYNEQFF	TGCGCCAGCAGCGCCCGGACTAGCGGGGGGTCCTACAATGAGCAGTTCTTC
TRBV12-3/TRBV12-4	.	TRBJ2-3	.	CASSLRSGTSTDTQYF	TGTGCCAGCAGTTTACGGTCAGGGACGAGTACAGATACGCAGTATTTT
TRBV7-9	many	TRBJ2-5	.	CASSLWGDETQYF	TGTGCCAGCAGCTTATGGGGGGACGAGACCCAGTACTTC
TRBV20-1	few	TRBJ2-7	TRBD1	CSASRTGSEQYF	TGCAGTGCTAGCCGGACAGGGAGCGAGCAGTACTTC
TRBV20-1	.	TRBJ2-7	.	CSASSAAFHYEQYF	TGCAGTGCTAGCTCGGCGGCGTTTCATTACGAGCAGTACTTC
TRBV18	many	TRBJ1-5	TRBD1	CASSPGTGPQPQHF	TGTGCCAGCTCACCAGGGACAGGTCCACAACCCCAGCATTTT
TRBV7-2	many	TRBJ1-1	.	CASSLNQGNTEAFF	TGTGCCAGCAGCTTAAACCAGGGGAACACTGAAGCTTTCTTT
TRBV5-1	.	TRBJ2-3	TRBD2	CASSLTSGRGDTQYF	TGCGCCAGCAGCTTGACTAGCGGGAGAGGAGATACGCAGTATTTT
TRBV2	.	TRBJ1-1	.	CASTIGALQDTEAFF	TGTGCCAGCACGATAGGCGCATTACAGGACACTGAAGCTTTCTTT
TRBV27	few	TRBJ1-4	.	CASSLRGRSGQKLFF	TGTGCCAGCAGTTTACGGGGGAGGTCCGGTCAAAAACTGTTTTTT
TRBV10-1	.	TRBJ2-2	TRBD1	CASSVTRQGYTGELFF	TGCGCCAGCAGTGTTACGAGACAGGGATACACCGGGGAGCTGTTTTTT
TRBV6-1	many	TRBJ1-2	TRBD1	CASTKTGGSGYTF	TGTGCCAGCACTAAAACAGGGGGCAGTGGCTACACCTTC
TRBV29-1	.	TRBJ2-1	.	CSVEPLLSYNEQFF	TGCAGCGTTGAACCCCTACTCTCCTACAATGAGCAGTTCTTC
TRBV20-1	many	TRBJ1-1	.	CSADAVLARNTEAFF	TGCAGTGCTGACGCGGTACTGGCGAGGAACACTGAAGCTTTCTTT
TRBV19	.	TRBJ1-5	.	CASSIERGYRNQPQHF	TGTGCCAGTAGTATTGAAAGAGGATACAGAAATCAGCCCCAGCATTTT
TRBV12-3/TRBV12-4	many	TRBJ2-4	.	CASSLARGAKNIQYF	TGTGCCAGCAGTTTAGCCCGAGGGGCCAAAAACATTCAGTACTTC
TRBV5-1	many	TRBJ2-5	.	CASSPGLLGETQYF	TGCGCCAGCAGCCCGGGACTGCTGGGGGAGACCCAGTACTTC
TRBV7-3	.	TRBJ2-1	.	CASSFYDSNEQFF	TGTGCCAGCAGCTTCTACGACAGCAATGAGCAGTTCTTC
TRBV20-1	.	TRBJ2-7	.	CSARALYEQYF	TGCAGTGCTAGAGCATTATACGAGCAGTACTTC
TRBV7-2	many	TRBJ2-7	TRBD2	CASSLNRGRAGEQYF	TGTGCCAGCAGCTTAAATCGCGGGAGGGCGGGCGAGCAGTACTTC
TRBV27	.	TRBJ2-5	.	CASSPLGAGETQYF	TGTGCCAGCAGTCCGCTGGGGGCCGGAGAGACCCAGTACTTC
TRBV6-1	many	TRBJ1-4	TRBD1	CASSQGQTWGKLFF	TGTGCCAGCAGTCAGGGACAGACGTGGGGAAAACTGTTTTTT
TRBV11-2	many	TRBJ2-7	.	CASSFPAGYEQYF	TGTGCCAGCAGCTTCCCCGCCGGCTACGAGCAGTACTTC
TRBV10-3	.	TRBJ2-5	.	CAISVGIEETQYF	TGTGCCATCAGTGTCGGGATAGAAGAGACCCAGTACTTC
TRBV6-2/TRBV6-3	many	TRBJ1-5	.	CASTATGISNQPQHF	TGTGCCAGCACTGCGACAGGCATTAGCAATCAGCCCCAGCATTTT
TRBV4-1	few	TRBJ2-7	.	CASSQNQDGGEQYF	TGCGCCAGCAGCCAAAACCAAGATGGGGGAGAGCAGTACTTC
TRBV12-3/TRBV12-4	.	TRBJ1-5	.	CASSFRGIGVQGGYSNQPQHF	TGTGCCAGCAGCTTTAGGGGGATTGGTGTACAGGGAGGCTATAGCAATCAGCCCCAGCATTTT
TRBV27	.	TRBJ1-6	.	CASSFQGANSPLHF	TGTGCCAGCAGTTTCCAGGGAGCCAATTCACCCCTCCACTTT
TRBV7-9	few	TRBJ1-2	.	CASSQETRTLSYGYTF	TGTGCCAGCAGCCAAGAGACAAGGACCCTCTCCTATGGCTACACCTTC
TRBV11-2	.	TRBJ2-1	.	CASSLEGFALSYNEQFF	TGTGCCAGCAGCTTAGAAGGATTTGCCCTCTCCTACAATGAGCAGTTCTTC
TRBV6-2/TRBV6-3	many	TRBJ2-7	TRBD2	CASSPPTSGASYEQYF	TGTGCCAGCAGCCCCCCGACTAGCGGGGCGAGTTACGAGCAGTACTTC
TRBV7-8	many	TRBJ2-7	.	CASSLAQGGEQYF	TGTGCCAGCAGCTTAGCGCAAGGGGGGGAGCAGTACTTC
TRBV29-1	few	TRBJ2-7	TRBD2	CSVSTPRSSGSYEQYF	TGCAGCGTATCCACACCTCGGTCTAGCGGGAGTTACGAGCAGTACTTC
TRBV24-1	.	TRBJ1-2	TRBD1	CATSEPGQNYGYTF	TGTGCCACCAGTGAACCGGGACAGAACTATGGCTACACCTTC
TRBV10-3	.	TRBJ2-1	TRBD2	CATRTSGSRLSSLNEQFF	TGTGCCACTAGAACTAGCGGGAGCCGTCTAAGCTCTCTCAATGAGCAGTTCTTC
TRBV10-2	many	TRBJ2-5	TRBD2	CASFGGTGLGQTQYF	TGCGCCAGCTTTGGGGGCACGGGACTAGGACAGACCCAGTACTTC
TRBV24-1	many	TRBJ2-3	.	CATSDLRADTQYF	TGTGCCACCAGTGATTTGAGGGCAGATACGCAGTATTTT
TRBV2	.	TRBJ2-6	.	CASTGGWLGARANVLTF	TGTGCCAGCACGGGTGGTTGGTTAGGTGCCCGGGCCAACGTCCTGACTTTC
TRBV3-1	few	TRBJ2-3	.	CASSQDVARRRDTQYF	TGTGCCAGCAGCCAAGACGTGGCGAGACGCCGAGATACGCAGTATTTT
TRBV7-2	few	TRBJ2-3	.	CASSLALERSTDTQYF	TGTGCCAGCAGCTTAGCGCTGGAGAGGAGCACAGATACGCAGTATTTT
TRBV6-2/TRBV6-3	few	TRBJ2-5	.	CASSRRGLRETQYF	TGTGCCAGCAGCCGAAGAGGGCTACGGGAGACCCAGTACTTC
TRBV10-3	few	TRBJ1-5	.	CAISESVSNQPQHF	TGTGCCATCAGTGAGTCCGTCAGCAATCAGCCCCAGCATTTT
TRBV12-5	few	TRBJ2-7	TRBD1	CASGLGGTGIYEQYF	TGTGCTAGTGGTTTGGGCGGGACAGGGATCTACGAGCAGTACTTC
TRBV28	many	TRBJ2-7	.	CASSRGGAYEQYF	TGTGCCAGCAGCCGGGGAGGAGCCTACGAGCAGTACTTC
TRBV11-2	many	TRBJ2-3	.	CASSLEVSGADTQYF	TGTGCCAGCAGCTTAGAGGTTAGCGGAGCAGATACGCAGTATTTT
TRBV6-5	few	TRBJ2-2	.	CASSYQMGRANGELFF	TGTGCCAGCAGTTACCAGATGGGCAGGGCCAACGGGGAGCTGTTTTTT
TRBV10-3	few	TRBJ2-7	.	CAITAGPYEQYF	TGTGCCATCACCGCCGGACCCTACGAGCAGTACTTC